Below are 9 T cell receptor beta chains sequenced from a single sample in a study of human T cells and chemical hapten exposure. Time point specified: pre-sensitization, week 0. The treatment here: therapeutic diphenylcyclopropenone sensitization with weekly scalp DPC. TCRdb processed the RACE reads anew with MiXCR; each CDR3 protein has one entry. The sample lists some 360,000 distinct CDR3 sequences; approximately 5.1% were seen once. The material was whole blood, obtained in connection with sensitization to the hapten diphenylcyclopropenone (DPC). Receptors originate from a woman in her fifties or sixties with alopecia areata. Some clones in this sample may be carry-over from other donors' samples.

This sequence joins TRBV20-1 and TRBJ1-1; D call uncertain. CDR3 length equals 13 residues. CDR1 and CDR2 (germline): DFQATT, SNEGSKA (reference sequence). The V end lost 1 base, the J end lost 2 bases, and 8 bases lay between the germline ends. The CDR3 DNA reads as TGCAGTGCTAGAGCCTCTCTTAACACTGAAGCTTTCTTT. Protein: CSARASLNTEAFF.

The CDR3 nucleotides are TGTGCCAGCAGTTCGCCCTCAACAGGTACCATGAACACTGAAGCTTTCTTT. Protein product: CASSSPSTGTMNTEAFF. The J gene is TRBJ1-1, the V gene TRBV6-6, with a weak D call TRBD1 (5 bases). Germline CDR1 reads MNHNY; CDR2 reads SVGAGI (reference sequence). The V and J ends lost 4 bases and 0 bases respectively, with 18 bases between them. The CDR3 sequence is 17 residues long.

The rearrangement uses TRBV29-1 and TRBJ2-1; 7 bases are shared with TRBD2. The V gene's germline CDR1 is SQVTM and CDR2 ANQGSEA. The CDR3 is 14 amino acids. The junction had 3 bases not matched to a gene; V was cut back by 4 bases and J by 0 bases. This CDR3 reads CSVGGGSSYNEQFF. The CDR3 coding sequence is TGCAGCGTTGGGGGCGGGAGCTCCTACAATGAGCAGTTCTTC.

This clonotype has only a few counts. This sequence joins TRBV7-8 and TRBJ1-6; possible D gene TRBD1, 5 bases. Germline CDR1 reads SGHVS; CDR2 reads FQNEAQ. This CDR3 comprises 16 residues. The V gene lost 2 bases and the J gene lost 9 bases, with 17 bases spanning the gap. The CDR3 bases are TGTGCCAGCAGCTTAAAACGAGCAGGGCTCGTTTCACCCCTCCACTTT. Protein product: CASSLKRAGLVSPLHF.

The V gene is TRBV12-3 or TRBV12-4, the J gene TRBJ2-7; a possible D gene is TRBD2 (6 bases). Trimming shortened V by 2 bases and J by 2 bases, and 13 bases separated the two germline ends. CDR3 length: 15 residues. CDR3 loop: CASSLRVPGAYEQYF. The CDR3 bases are TGTGCCAGCAGTTTAAGGGTGCCGGGAGCCTACGAGCAGTACTTC.

CDR3 sequence (DNA): TGTGCCAGCAGTTCAGGGACACGGCGGACTAGCGGCTCCTACGAGCAGTACTTC. Its protein is CASSSGTRRTSGSYEQYF. The gene calls are TRBV12-3 or TRBV12-4 and TRBJ2-7; 10 positions agree with TRBD2. The CDR3 consists of 18 residues. The V and J ends lost 4 bases and 0 bases, in that order; junction bases with no gene match: 12.

This clonotype was seen at least ten times. The V and J genes are TRBV29-1 and TRBJ1-1, with D possibly being TRBD1 (6 bases). The CDR3 has 12 amino acids. Germline CDR1 SQVTM, CDR2 ANQGSEA. The V end was cut by 6 bases, the J end by 8 bases, with 16 bases between. This CDR3 is CSVGTGPPEAFF. CDR3 DNA sequence: TGCAGCGTGGGCACAGGGCCCCCGGAAGCTTTCTTT.

CDR3 region: CSAARGEKLFF. The CDR3 bases are TGCAGTGCTGCCCGGGGTGAAAAACTGTTTTTT. The chain couples TRBV20-1 to TRBJ1-4, with no clear D. Trimming removed 5 bases from V and 7 bases from J, with 8 bases in between. This CDR3 is 11 amino acids long. Germline V gene data show CDR1 as DFQATT and CDR2 as SNEGSKA (reference sequence).

As to this clonotype: With a much larger clone just one base away, this may be a read error. The gene calls are TRBV29-1 and TRBJ2-2, with 8 nucleotides matching TRBD1. From germline, CDR1 is SQVTM and CDR2 ANQGSEA. The CDR3 runs 12 residues. The CDR3 coding sequence is TGCAACGGGACAGGGAACACCGGGGAGCTGTTTTTT. Translating it yields CNGTGNTGELFF.